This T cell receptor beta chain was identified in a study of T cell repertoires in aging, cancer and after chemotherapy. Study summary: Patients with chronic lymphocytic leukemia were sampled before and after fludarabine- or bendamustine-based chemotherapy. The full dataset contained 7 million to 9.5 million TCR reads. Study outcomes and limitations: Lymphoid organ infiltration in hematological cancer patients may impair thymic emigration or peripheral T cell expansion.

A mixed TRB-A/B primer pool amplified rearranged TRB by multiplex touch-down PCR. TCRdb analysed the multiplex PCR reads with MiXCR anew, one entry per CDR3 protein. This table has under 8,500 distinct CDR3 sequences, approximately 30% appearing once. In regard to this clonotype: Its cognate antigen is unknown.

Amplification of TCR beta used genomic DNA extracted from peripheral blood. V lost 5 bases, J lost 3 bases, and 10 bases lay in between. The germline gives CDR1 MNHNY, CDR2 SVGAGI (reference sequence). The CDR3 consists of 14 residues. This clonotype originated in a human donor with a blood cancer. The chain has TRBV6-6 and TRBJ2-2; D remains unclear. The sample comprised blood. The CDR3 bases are TGTGCCAGCAGTCGGAACCCCGACACCGGGGAGCTGTTTTTT. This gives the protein CASSRNPDTGELFF.